The next 19 T cell receptor beta chains were all read from a single sample in a study of cytomegalovirus exposure and HLA in healthy donors. Some clones are missing from TCRdb's copy, which holds only in-frame ones; the method was immunoSEQ multiplex PCR. The sample lists about 38,000 clones, over 80% occurring once. The sequenced material came from PBMCs. These receptor sequences come from a young man in good health and CMV-seronegative.

Details on this clone: An end of the junction differs from the germline gene, which may be a read error. This chain links TRBV7-7 with TRBJ2-1, with D maybe TRBD2 (5 bases). This CDR3 contains 16 residues. The V gene's germline CDR1 is SSHAT and CDR2 FNYEAQ (reference sequence). The CDR3 spells CASSLGGLVSYNEQFF. The CDR3 nucleotides read TGTGCTAGCAGCTTAGGCGGACTCGTATCCTACAATGAGCAGTTCTTC.

The V and J genes are TRBV6-5 and TRBJ1-4; 7 bases are shared with TRBD1. Germline CDR1 and CDR2: MNHEY and SVGAGI. The junction had 7 bases not matched to a gene; V was cut back by 4 bases and J by 8 bases. The length of the CDR3 is 14 residues. This CDR3 reads CASSSPGQKEKLFF. The DNA of the CDR3 is TGTGCCAGCAGTTCTCCGGGACAGAAGGAAAAACTGTTTTTT.

The chain is built from TRBV6-1 and TRBJ2-2, with D perhaps matching TRBD1 (5 bases). Trimming removed 0 bases from V and 3 bases from J, with 5 bases in between. This CDR3 contains 14 residues. Germline assignment: CDR1 MNHNS and CDR2 SASEGT. The CDR3 nucleotides are TGTGCCAGCAGTGAAGCAGGGGACACCGGGGAGCTGTTTTTT. It codes for CASSEAGDTGELFF.

A single count supports this clone. The V call is TRBV9, the J call TRBJ1-2; possible D gene TRBD1, 6 bases. Germline assignment: CDR1 SGDLS and CDR2 YYNGEE. The CDR3 is 15 residues long. Trimming cost V 0 bases and J 3 bases, with 12 bases left between them. For the CDR3, the DNA is TGTGCCAGCAGCGTAGGCAGGGGATCTGACTATGGCTACACCTTC. Its translation is CASSVGRGSDYGYTF.

This chain uses TRBV2 with TRBJ1-5; a possible D gene is TRBD1 (5 bases). The CDR3 has 15 amino acids. Trimming pared 6 bases from V and 7 bases from J, leaving 19 bases between. Germline V gene sequence: CDR1 SNHLY, CDR2 FYNNEI. CDR3: CASSSPGGVSQPQHF. DNA of the CDR3: TGTGCCAGCAGCAGTCCCGGAGGGGTGAGCCAGCCCCAGCATTTT.

The chain joins TRBV2 to TRBJ2-7; D is perhaps TRBD1 (5 bases). The CDR3 has 14 residues. Per the germline V gene, CDR1 is SNHLY and CDR2 is FYNNEI. Trimming removed 7 bases at V and 0 bases at J, with 13 bases between. The CDR3 region has the DNA TGTGCCAGCACCCCAGGGTTCAGCTCCTACGAGCAGTACTTC. This encodes CASTPGFSSYEQYF.

This clone was found once. The gene calls are TRBV6-4 and TRBJ2-1, with unresolved D. CDR1 and CDR2 from the germline V gene are MRHNA and SNTAGT. V dropped 6 bases and J dropped 0 bases, with 12 bases sitting between them. The CDR3 contains 15 residues. CDR3 sequence (DNA): TGTGCCAGCAGCCAGCTAGTGAGCTCCTACAATGAGCAGTTCTTC. This gives the protein CASSQLVSSYNEQFF.

The chain joins TRBV10-2 to TRBJ2-7; TRBD2 is a possible D gene (6 bases). Trimming removed 4 bases at V and 2 bases at J, with 9 bases between. This CDR3 is built from 13 residues. Germline values: CDR1 WSHSY, CDR2 SAAADI. In DNA, the CDR3 is TGCGCCAGCAGTGGGGGACTGGCCTACGAGCAGTACTTC. Protein product: CASSGGLAYEQYF.

V and J are TRBV19 and TRBJ2-3; D gene uncertain. V dropped 6 bases and J dropped 1 base, with 14 bases sitting between them. The CDR3 is 15 amino acids. The germline gives CDR1 LNHDA, CDR2 SQIVND (reference sequence). The CDR3 DNA follows: TGTGCCAGTAGGGAGACTGGCCTAGGCACAGATACGCAGTATTTT. Translated: CASRETGLGTDTQYF.

The V call is TRBV9, the J call TRBJ1-1; D perhaps matches TRBD1 (6 bases). CDR1 and CDR2 (germline): SGDLS, YYNGEE. The CDR3 has 15 residues. V was cut by 4 bases and J by 4 bases, with 17 bases left in between. CDR3 region: CASSPDSGVGTEAFF. As DNA, the CDR3 is TGTGCCAGCAGCCCGGATTCAGGGGTGGGCACTGAAGCTTTCTTT. The complete variable domain, with remaining parts taken from reference TRBV9 and TRBJ1-1, reads DSGVTQTPKHLITATGQRVTLRCSPRSGDLSVYWYQQSLDQGLQFLIQYYNGEERAKGNILERFSAQQFPDLHSELNLSSLELGDSALYFCASSPDSGVGTEAFFGQGTRLTVV.

The chain combines TRBV5-1 with TRBJ1-1; D ambiguous. The CDR3 spans 14 residues. CDR1 and CDR2 (germline): SGHRS, YFSETQ. V lost 4 bases to trimming and J lost 6 bases, with 16 bases between them. CDR3 amino acids: CASSTSGEQAEAFF. In nucleotides, the CDR3 is TGCGCCAGCAGCACGAGCGGGGAACAAGCTGAAGCTTTCTTT.

This clone is medium-sized (0.01 to 0.1%). Other DNA sequences in the same sample also yield this CDR3. This chain connects TRBV21-1 to TRBJ2-7; TRBD2 is taken as the D call from the table, unchecked against the DNA. TRBV21-1 is classified as a pseudogene. CDR3 length: 15 residues. The DNA of the CDR3 is TGTGCCAGCAGCAAAGTCCTAGCGGAGGACCACGAGCAGTACTTC. This codes for CASSKVLAEDHEQYF.

The chain has TRBV20-1 and TRBJ2-5, with D tentatively TRBD1 (6 bases). The CDR3 has 11 residues. V lost 7 bases, J lost 1 base, and 7 bases lay in between. CDR1 and CDR2 from the germline V gene are DFQATT and SNEGSKA (reference sequence). CDR3 region: CSEQGQETQYF. The CDR3 DNA reads as TGCAGTGAACAGGGCCAAGAGACCCAGTACTTC.

This clone occurred once. The rearrangement uses TRBV30 and TRBJ1-2, with 10 bases identical to TRBD1. This CDR3 is built from 17 residues. The germline gives CDR1 GTSNPN, CDR2 SVGIG (reference sequence). V was clipped by 1 base and J by 5 bases; unmatched bases: 13. The CDR3 DNA sequence: TGTGCCTGGAGTGCTCTGGGACAGGGGAGCTTGGATTATGGCTACACCTTC. It codes for CAWSALGQGSLDYGYTF.

This clone was detected only a few times. This sequence joins TRBV7-9 and TRBJ1-2, with a weak D call TRBD1 (6 bases). This CDR3 contains 15 residues. Looked up from germline, CDR1 is SEHNR and CDR2 is FQNEAQ (reference sequence). V dropped 1 base and J dropped 0 bases, with 9 bases sitting between them. The CDR3 DNA reads as TGTGCCAGCAGCTTAGGAACAGGGACTAACTATGGCTACACCTTC. It specifies CASSLGTGTNYGYTF.

The J gene is TRBJ2-5, the V gene TRBV19; 7 nucleotides align to TRBD1. V gave up 6 bases and J gave up 2 bases; unmatched junction bases: 3. The germline CDR1 and CDR2 sequences are LNHDA and SQIVND (reference sequence). The CDR3 contains 13 residues. Written as DNA, the CDR3 is TGTGCCAGTAGGGGGACAGCACAAGAGACCCAGTACTTC. This sequence encodes CASRGTAQETQYF.

The chain uses TRBV27 and TRBJ1-5, with a tentative D call TRBD1 (5 bases). Germline V gene sequence: CDR1 MNHEY, CDR2 SMNVEV (reference sequence). The CDR3 contains 15 residues. Trimming left V 2 bases short and J 4 bases short, with 12 bases between. The CDR3 sequence is CASSLIAQANQPQHF. DNA for the CDR3: TGTGCCAGCAGTTTAATTGCACAGGCTAATCAGCCCCAGCATTTT.

V gene TRBV7-3 combines with J gene TRBJ1-1; tentatively, D is TRBD1 (6 bases). There are 14 residues in the CDR3. V was cut by 3 bases and J by 0 bases, with 8 bases left in between. Germline CDR1 SGHTA, CDR2 FQGTGA. In DNA, the CDR3 is TGTGCCAGCAGCTTTAACAGGGTGAACACTGAAGCTTTCTTT. This gives the protein CASSFNRVNTEAFF. Full variable domain (remainder filled in from reference TRBV7-3 and TRBJ1-1): GAGVSQTPSNKVTEKGKYVELRCDPISGHTALYWYRQSLGQGPEFLIYFQGTGAADDSGLPNDRFFAVRPEGSVSTLKIQRTERGDSAVYLCASSFNRVNTEAFFGQGTRLTVV.

This chain links TRBV5-6 with TRBJ2-1, with 7 bases that match TRBD2. CDR3 length equals 15 residues. V shed 1 base, J shed 7 bases, and the junction held 8 bases outside the gene matches. Germline CDR1 and CDR2: SGHDT and YYEEEE. The CDR3 sequence is CASSLITSEINEQFF. Here the CDR3 DNA reads TGTGCCAGCAGCTTGATTACTAGCGAGATTAATGAGCAGTTCTTC.